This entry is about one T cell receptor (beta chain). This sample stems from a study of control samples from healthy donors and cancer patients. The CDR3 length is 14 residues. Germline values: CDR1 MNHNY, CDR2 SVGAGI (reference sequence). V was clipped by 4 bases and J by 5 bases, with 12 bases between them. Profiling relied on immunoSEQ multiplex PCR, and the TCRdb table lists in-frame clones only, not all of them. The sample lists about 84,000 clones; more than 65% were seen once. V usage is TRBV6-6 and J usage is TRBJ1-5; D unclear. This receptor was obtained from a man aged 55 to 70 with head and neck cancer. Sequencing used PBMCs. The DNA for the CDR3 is TGTGCCAGCAGTTCCCAGACGCAATATCAGCCCCAGCATTTT. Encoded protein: CASSSQTQYQPQHF.